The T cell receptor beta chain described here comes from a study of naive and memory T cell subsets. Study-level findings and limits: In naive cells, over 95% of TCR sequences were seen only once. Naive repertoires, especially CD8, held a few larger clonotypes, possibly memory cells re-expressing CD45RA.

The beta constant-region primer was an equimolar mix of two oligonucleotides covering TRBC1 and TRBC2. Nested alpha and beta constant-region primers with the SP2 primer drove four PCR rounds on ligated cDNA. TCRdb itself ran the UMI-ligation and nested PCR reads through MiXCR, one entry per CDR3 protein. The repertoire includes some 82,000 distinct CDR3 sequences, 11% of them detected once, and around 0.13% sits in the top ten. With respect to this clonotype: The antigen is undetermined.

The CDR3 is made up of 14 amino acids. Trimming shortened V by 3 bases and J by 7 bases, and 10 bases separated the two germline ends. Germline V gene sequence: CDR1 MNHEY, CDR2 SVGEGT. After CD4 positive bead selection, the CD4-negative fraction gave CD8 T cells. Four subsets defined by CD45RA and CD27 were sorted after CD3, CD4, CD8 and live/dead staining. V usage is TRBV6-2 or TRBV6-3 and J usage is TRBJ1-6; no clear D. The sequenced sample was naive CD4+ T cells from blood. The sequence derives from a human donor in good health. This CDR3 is CASSYGQVNSPLHF. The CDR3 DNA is TGTGCCAGCAGTTATGGGCAGGTGAATTCACCCCTCCACTTT.